This TCR beta chain was recovered during a study of blood T cell repertoires in COVID-19. Unmatched junction bases numbered 3, after V lost 4 bases and J lost 0 bases. The germline CDR1 and CDR2 sequences are LNHDA and SQIVND (reference sequence). This CDR3 contains 16 residues. Original processing methods: Quantification of nucleated cells was approximated via reference gene primer amplification. The repertoire was sequenced with immunoSEQ multiplex PCR; TCRdb's copy has only in-frame clones and lacks some. That table is the source of V, J and clone size, and D and trimming were worked out from the DNA. Among around 200,000 clones, 70% to 90% were seen once, and the ten largest hold about 4%.

The V gene is TRBV19, the J gene TRBJ1-3; 10 positions agree with TRBD1. This sequence originates from a woman in her thirties or forties with acute COVID-19. The sample comprised PBMCs or T cells enriched from blood (not recorded which). The CDR3 loop reads CASSRGTGASGNTIYF. The DNA for the CDR3 is TGTGCCAGTAGTAGAGGGACAGGGGCCTCTGGAAACACCATATATTTT.